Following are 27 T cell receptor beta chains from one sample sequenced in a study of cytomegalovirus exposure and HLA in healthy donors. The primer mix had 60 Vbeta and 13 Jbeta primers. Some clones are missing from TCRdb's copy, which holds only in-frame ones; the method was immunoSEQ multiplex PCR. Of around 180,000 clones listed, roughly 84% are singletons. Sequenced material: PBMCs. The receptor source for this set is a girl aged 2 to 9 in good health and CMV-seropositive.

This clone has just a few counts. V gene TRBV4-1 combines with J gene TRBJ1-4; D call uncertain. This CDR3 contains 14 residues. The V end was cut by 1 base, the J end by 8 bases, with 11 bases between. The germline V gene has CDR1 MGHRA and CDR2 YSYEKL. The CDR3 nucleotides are TGCGCCAGCAGCCAAGCGCCTAAGCGGGAAAAACTGTTTTTT. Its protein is CASSQAPKREKLFF.

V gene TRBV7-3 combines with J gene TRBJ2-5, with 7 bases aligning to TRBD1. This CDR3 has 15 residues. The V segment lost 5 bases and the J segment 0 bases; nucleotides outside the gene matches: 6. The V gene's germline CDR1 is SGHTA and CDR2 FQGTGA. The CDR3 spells CASSRTGHNQETQYF. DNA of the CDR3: TGTGCCAGCAGCCGGACAGGACATAACCAAGAGACCCAGTACTTC.

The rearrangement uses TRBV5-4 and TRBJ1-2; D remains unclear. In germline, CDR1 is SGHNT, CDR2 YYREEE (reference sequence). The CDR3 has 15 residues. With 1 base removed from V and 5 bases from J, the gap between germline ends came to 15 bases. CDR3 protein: CASSLSKAGDYGYTF. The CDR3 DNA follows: TGTGCCAGCAGCTTGTCGAAAGCAGGCGATTATGGCTACACCTTC.

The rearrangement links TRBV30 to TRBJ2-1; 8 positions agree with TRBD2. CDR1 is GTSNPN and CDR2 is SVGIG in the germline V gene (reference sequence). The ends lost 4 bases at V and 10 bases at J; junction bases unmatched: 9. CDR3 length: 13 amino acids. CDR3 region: CAWTTGGPREQFF. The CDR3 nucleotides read TGTGCCTGGACCACGGGGGGGCCACGGGAGCAGTTCTTC.

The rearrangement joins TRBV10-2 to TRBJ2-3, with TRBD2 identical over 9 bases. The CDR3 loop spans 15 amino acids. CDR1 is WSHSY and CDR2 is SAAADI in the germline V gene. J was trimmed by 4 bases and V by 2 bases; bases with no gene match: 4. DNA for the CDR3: TGCGCCAGCAGTGAGGTTGGCGGGGGGGCAGATACGCAGTATTTT. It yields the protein CASSEVGGGADTQYF.

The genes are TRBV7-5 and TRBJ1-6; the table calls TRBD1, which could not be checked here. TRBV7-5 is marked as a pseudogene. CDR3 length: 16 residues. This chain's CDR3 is CARSLTGFSTGSPLHF. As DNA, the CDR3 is TGTGCCAGAAGCTTGACAGGCTTTTCCACGGGTTCACCCCTCCACTTT.

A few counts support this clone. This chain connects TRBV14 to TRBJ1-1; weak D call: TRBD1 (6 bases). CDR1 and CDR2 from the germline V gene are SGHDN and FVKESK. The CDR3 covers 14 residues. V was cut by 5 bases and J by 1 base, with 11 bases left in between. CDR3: CASSFGQTNTEAFF. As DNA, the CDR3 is TGTGCCAGCAGCTTCGGACAGACGAACACTGAAGCTTTCTTT.

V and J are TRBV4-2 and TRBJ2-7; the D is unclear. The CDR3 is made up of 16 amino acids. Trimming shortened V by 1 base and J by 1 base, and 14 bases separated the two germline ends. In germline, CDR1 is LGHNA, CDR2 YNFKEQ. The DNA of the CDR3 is TGTGCCAGCAGCCAAGGCCTGGATGGCGGATCCTACGAGCAGTACTTC. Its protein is CASSQGLDGGSYEQYF.

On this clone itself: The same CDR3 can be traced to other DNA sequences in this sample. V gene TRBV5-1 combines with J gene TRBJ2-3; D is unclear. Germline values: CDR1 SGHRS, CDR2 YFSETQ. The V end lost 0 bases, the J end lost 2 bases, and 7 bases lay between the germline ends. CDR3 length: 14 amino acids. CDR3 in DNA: TGCGCCAGCAGCTTGGGTGACTCCACAGATACGCAGTATTTT. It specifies CASSLGDSTDTQYF.

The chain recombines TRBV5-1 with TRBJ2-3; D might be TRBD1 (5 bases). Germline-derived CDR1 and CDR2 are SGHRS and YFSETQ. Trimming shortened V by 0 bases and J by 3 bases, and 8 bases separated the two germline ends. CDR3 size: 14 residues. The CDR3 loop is CASSLEGRTDTQYF. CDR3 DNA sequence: TGCGCCAGCAGCTTGGAGGGGCGAACAGATACGCAGTATTTT.

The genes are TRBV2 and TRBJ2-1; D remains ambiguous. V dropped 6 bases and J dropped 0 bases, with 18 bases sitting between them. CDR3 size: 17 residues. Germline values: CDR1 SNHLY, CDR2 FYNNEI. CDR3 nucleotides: TGTGCCAGCAGGCCGTCGACTCGAGAAAGCTCCTACAATGAGCAGTTCTTC. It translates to CASRPSTRESSYNEQFF. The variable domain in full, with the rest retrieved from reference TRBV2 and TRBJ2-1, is EPEVTQTPSHQVTQMGQEVILRCVPISNHLYFYWYRQILGQKVEFLVSFYNNEISEKSEIFDDQFSVERPDGSNFTLKIRSTKLEDSAMYFCASRPSTRESSYNEQFFGPGTRLTVL.

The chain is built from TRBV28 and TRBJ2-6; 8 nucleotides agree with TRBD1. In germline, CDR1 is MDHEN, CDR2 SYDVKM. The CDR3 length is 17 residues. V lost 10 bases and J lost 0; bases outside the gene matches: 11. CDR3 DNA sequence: TGTGCCACCCTCCAGGGGGCGGTTCCCTCTGGGGCCAACGTCCTGACTTTC. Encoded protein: CATLQGAVPSGANVLTF.

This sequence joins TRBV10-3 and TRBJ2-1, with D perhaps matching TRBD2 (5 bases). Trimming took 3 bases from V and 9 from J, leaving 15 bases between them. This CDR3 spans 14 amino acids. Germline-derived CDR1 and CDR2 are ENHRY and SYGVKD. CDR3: CAISDGRRASEQFF. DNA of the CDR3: TGTGCCATCAGTGATGGGAGAAGGGCGAGTGAGCAGTTCTTC.

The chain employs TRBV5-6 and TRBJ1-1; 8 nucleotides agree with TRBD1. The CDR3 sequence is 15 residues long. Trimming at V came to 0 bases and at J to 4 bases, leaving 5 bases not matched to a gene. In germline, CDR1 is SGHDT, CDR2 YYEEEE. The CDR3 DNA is TGTGCCAGCAGCTTGGACAGGGGGTTTGGCACTGAAGCTTTCTTT. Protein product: CASSLDRGFGTEAFF.

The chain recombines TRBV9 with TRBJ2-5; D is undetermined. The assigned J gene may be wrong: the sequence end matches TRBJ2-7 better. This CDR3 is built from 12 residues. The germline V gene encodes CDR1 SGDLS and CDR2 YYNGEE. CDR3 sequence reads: CASSATDNEQYF. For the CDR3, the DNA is TGTGCCAGCAGCGCTACCGACAACGAGCAGTACTTC.

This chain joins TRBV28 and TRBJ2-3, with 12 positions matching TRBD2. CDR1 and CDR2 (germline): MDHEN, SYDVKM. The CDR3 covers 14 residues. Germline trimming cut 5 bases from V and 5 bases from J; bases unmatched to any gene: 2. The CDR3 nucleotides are TGTGCCAGCAGTCCGGGACTAGCGGGAGATACGCAGTATTTT. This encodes CASSPGLAGDTQYF.

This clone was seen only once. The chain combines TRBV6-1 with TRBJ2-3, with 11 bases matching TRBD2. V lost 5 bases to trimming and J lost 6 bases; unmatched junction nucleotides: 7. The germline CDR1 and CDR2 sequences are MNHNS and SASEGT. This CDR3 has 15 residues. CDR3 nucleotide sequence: TGTGCCAGCAGTTCCCTAGCGGGAGGAGGGGATACGCAGTATTTT. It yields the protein CASSSLAGGGDTQYF.

The CDR3 DNA reads TGTGCCAGCAGCTTTGCGGATGGGTTTGGAAATGAGCAGTTCTTC. Its protein product is CASSFADGFGNEQFF. The rearrangement uses TRBV11-1 and TRBJ2-1; the D is unclear. CDR1 is SGHAT and CDR2 is FQDESV in the germline V gene (reference sequence). The CDR3 spans 15 residues. Trimming left V 3 bases short and J 7 bases short, with 16 bases between. Full variable domain (remainder filled in from reference TRBV11-1 and TRBJ2-1): EAEVAQSPRYKITEKSQAVAFWCDPISGHATLYWYRQILGQGPELLVQFQDESVVDDSQLPKDRFSAERLKGVDSTLKIQPAELGDSAMYLCASSFADGFGNEQFFGPGTRLTVL.

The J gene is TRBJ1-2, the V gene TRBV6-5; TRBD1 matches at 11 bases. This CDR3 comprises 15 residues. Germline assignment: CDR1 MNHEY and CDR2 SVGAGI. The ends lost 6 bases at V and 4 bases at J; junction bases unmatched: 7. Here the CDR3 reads CASSPRTGGSYGYTF. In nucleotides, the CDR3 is TGTGCCAGCAGCCCCCGGACAGGGGGCAGCTATGGCTACACCTTC.

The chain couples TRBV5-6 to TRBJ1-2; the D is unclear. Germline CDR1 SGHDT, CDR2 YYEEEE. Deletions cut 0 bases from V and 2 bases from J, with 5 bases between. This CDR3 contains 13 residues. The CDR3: CASSLVPNYGYTF. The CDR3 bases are TGTGCCAGCAGCTTGGTCCCAAACTATGGCTACACCTTC.

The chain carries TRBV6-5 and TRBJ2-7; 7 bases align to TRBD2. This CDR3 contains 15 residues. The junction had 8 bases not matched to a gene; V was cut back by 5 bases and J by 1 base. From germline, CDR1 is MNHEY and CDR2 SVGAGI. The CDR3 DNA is TGTGCCAGCAGTGCCCCGGGGGGTCGGTCCTACGAGCAGTACTTC. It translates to CASSAPGGRSYEQYF.

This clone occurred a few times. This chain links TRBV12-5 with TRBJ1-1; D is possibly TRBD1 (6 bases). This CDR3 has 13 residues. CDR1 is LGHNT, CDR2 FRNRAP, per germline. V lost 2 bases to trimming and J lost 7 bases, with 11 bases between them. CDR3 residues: CASGLPRTDEAFF. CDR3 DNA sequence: TGTGCTAGTGGTTTGCCGCGGACAGATGAAGCTTTCTTT.

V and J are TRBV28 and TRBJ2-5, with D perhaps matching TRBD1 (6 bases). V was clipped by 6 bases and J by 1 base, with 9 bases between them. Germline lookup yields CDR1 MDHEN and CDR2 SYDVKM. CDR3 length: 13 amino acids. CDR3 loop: CASRWGLQETQYF. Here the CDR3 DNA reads TGTGCCAGCAGATGGGGGCTCCAAGAGACCCAGTACTTC.

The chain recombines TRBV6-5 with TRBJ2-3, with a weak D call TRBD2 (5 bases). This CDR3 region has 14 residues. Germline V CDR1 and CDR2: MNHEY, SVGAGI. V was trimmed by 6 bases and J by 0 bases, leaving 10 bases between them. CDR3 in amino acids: CASSRAESTDTQYF. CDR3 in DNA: TGTGCCAGCAGCCGAGCGGAGAGCACAGATACGCAGTATTTT.

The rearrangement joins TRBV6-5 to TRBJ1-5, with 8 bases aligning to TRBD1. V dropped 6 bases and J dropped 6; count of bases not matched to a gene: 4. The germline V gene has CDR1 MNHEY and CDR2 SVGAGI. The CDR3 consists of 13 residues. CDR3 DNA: TGTGCCAGCAGGGGACAGGAGGGTCAGCCCCAGCATTTT. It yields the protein CASRGQEGQPQHF.

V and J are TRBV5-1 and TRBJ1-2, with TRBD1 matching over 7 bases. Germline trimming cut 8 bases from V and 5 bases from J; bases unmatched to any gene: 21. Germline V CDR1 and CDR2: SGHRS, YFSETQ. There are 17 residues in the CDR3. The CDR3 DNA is TGCGCCAGTTCTGGCCTCGACAGGGTCACCCTAAAATATGGCTACACCTTC. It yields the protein CASSGLDRVTLKYGYTF.

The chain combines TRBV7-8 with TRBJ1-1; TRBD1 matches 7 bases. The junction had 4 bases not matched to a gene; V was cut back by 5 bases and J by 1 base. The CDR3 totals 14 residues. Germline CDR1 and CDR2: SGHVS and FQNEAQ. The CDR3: CASSTRTGNTEAFF. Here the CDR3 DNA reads TGTGCCAGCAGCACCCGGACAGGGAACACTGAAGCTTTCTTT.